These T cell receptor beta chains were read from a single sample in a study of T cells in Graves' hyperthyroidism and ophthalmopathy. From the multiplex PCR reads, TCRdb called clonotypes with MiXCR, one entry per CDR3 protein. The top ten hold less than 35% of the sample, which has 600,000 to 800,000 distinct CDR3 sequences, approximately 36% seen once. Sequenced: blood. These receptors were collected from a woman aged 40 to 50 with Graves' hyperthyroidism. Both conserved end residues are part of each CDR3. D genes are given only for firm matches. Part of the rows lack a size; the others show once, few, many or a class for expanded clones.

j_gene: TRBJ2-1; abundance: NA; d_gene: NA; v_gene: TRBV5-1; CDR3nt: TGCGCCAGCAGCTTGCAGGTAGATGAGCAGTTCTTC; CDR3aa: CASSLQVDEQFF
j_gene: TRBJ1-1; abundance: many; d_gene: NA; v_gene: TRBV6-5; CDR3nt: TGTGCCAGCAGTTACCAGGACAGCTCGAACACTGAAGCTTTCTTT; CDR3aa: CASSYQDSSNTEAFF
j_gene: TRBJ2-7; abundance: NA; d_gene: NA; v_gene: TRBV11-2; CDR3nt: TGTGCCAGCAGCCCCGGGGCGGGGGCCGCCTACGAGCAGTACTTC; CDR3aa: CASSPGAGAAYEQYF
j_gene: TRBJ1-6; abundance: many; d_gene: NA; v_gene: TRBV7-8; CDR3nt: TGTGCCAGCAGCCCAGAGACCGGGACTTATTCACCCCTCCACTTT; CDR3aa: CASSPETGTYSPLHF
j_gene: TRBJ1-4; abundance: few; d_gene: NA; v_gene: TRBV20-1; CDR3nt: TGCAGTGCTAGAGATGAGGGAAACATGGGAGAAAAACTGTTTTTT; CDR3aa: CSARDEGNMGEKLFF
j_gene: TRBJ1-1; abundance: many; d_gene: NA; v_gene: TRBV20-1; CDR3nt: TGCAGTGCTAACGACAGGTGGAACACTGAAGCTTTCTTT; CDR3aa: CSANDRWNTEAFF
j_gene: TRBJ2-5; abundance: NA; d_gene: TRBD2; v_gene: TRBV20-1; CDR3nt: TGCAGTGCTCCGACTAGCGGGGGCATGGAGACCCAGTACTTC; CDR3aa: CSAPTSGGMETQYF
j_gene: TRBJ1-1; abundance: NA; d_gene: NA; v_gene: TRBV6-5; CDR3nt: TGTGCCAGCAGTTACTCGATTGTGGGGCTAACCACTGAAGCTTTCTTT; CDR3aa: CASSYSIVGLTTEAFF
j_gene: TRBJ2-5; abundance: many; d_gene: TRBD1; v_gene: TRBV12-3/TRBV12-4; CDR3nt: TGTGCCAGCAGTCCCAGGGGGCTCGCCCAGTACTTC; CDR3aa: CASSPRGLAQYF
j_gene: TRBJ2-2; abundance: NA; d_gene: TRBD1; v_gene: TRBV6-1; CDR3nt: TGTGCCAGCACGAGACAGGGGGCGAACACCGGGGAGCTGTTTTTT; CDR3aa: CASTRQGANTGELFF
j_gene: TRBJ1-6; abundance: once; d_gene: TRBD1; v_gene: TRBV10-3; CDR3nt: TGTGCCATTCAGGGGGGCAATTCACCCCTCCACTTT; CDR3aa: CAIQGGNSPLHF
j_gene: TRBJ2-6; abundance: NA; d_gene: NA; v_gene: TRBV10-3; CDR3nt: TGTGCCATCAGTGGGGGCAGGTTAACCCTCTCTGGGGCCAACGTCCTGACTTTC; CDR3aa: CAISGGRLTLSGANVLTF
j_gene: TRBJ2-6; abundance: NA; d_gene: NA; v_gene: TRBV10-3; CDR3nt: TGTGCCAGCAGTTATAAGGGGGGCGCTGGGGCCAACGTCCTGACTTTC; CDR3aa: CASSYKGGAGANVLTF
j_gene: TRBJ2-7; abundance: few; d_gene: TRBD1; v_gene: TRBV12-3/TRBV12-4; CDR3nt: TGTGCCAGCAGTTTATCCCTCGGACAGGGGAACGAGCAGTACTTC; CDR3aa: CASSLSLGQGNEQYF
j_gene: TRBJ2-2; abundance: NA; d_gene: NA; v_gene: TRBV6-1; CDR3nt: TGTGCCAGCAGTGAAGGAGTCAGTAACGACAACACCGGGGAGCTGTTTTTT; CDR3aa: CASSEGVSNDNTGELFF
j_gene: TRBJ1-4; abundance: few; d_gene: NA; v_gene: TRBV5-1; CDR3nt: TGCGCCAGCAGCAGGGGGACGGCGGGTGAAAAACTGTTTTTT; CDR3aa: CASSRGTAGEKLFF
j_gene: TRBJ2-5; abundance: many; d_gene: TRBD1; v_gene: TRBV7-8; CDR3nt: TGTGCCAGCAGGGTTAACAGGGGAGAGACCCAGTACTTC; CDR3aa: CASRVNRGETQYF
j_gene: TRBJ1-2; abundance: NA; d_gene: NA; v_gene: TRBV9; CDR3nt: TGTGCCAGCACCCCCGGCGGGGGCGAGGGGGGGAGCTATGGCTACACCTTC; CDR3aa: CASTPGGGEGGSYGYTF
j_gene: TRBJ2-5; abundance: many; d_gene: TRBD2; v_gene: TRBV20-1; CDR3nt: TGCAGTGCTTTTACCGGGACTAGCGGCTGGGAGACCCAGTACTTC; CDR3aa: CSAFTGTSGWETQYF
j_gene: TRBJ2-7; abundance: NA; d_gene: NA; v_gene: TRBV11-3; CDR3nt: TGTGCCAGCAGCTTAGGCGGGAACCCCTACGAGCAGTACTTC; CDR3aa: CASSLGGNPYEQYF
j_gene: TRBJ2-5; abundance: NA; d_gene: TRBD2; v_gene: TRBV20-1; CDR3nt: TGCAGTGCTAGACCGATCGGACTAGCGGGGGGGGAGACCCAGTACTTC; CDR3aa: CSARPIGLAGGETQYF
j_gene: TRBJ1-1; abundance: few; d_gene: NA; v_gene: TRBV10-3; CDR3nt: TGTGCCAGTCTCAGAGAGGTGAACACTGAAGCTTTCTTT; CDR3aa: CASLREVNTEAFF
j_gene: TRBJ1-1; abundance: NA; d_gene: TRBD1; v_gene: TRBV7-4; CDR3nt: TGTGCCAGCAGCCGGAGTACAGGGGGCACTGAAGCTTTCTTT; CDR3aa: CASSRSTGGTEAFF
j_gene: TRBJ1-1; abundance: few; d_gene: NA; v_gene: TRBV7-9; CDR3nt: TGTGCCAGCAGCGGAAATCGGGGGGCTTTCTTT; CDR3aa: CASSGNRGAFF
j_gene: TRBJ1-2; abundance: many; d_gene: NA; v_gene: TRBV20-1; CDR3nt: TGCAGTGCTAGTGCAGTCCTCTATGGCTACACCTTC; CDR3aa: CSASAVLYGYTF
j_gene: TRBJ1-5; abundance: NA; d_gene: NA; v_gene: TRBV6-2/TRBV6-3; CDR3nt: TGTGCCAGCAGTTACTCATCCGGTCCTTACAGACATCAGCCCCAGCATTTT; CDR3aa: CASSYSSGPYRHQPQHF
j_gene: TRBJ2-2; abundance: NA; d_gene: TRBD2; v_gene: TRBV9; CDR3nt: TGTGCCAGCAGCGTTAGTCCAGCGGGAGATTACGGGGAGCTGTTTTTT; CDR3aa: CASSVSPAGDYGELFF
j_gene: TRBJ1-2; abundance: few; d_gene: TRBD1; v_gene: TRBV5-8; CDR3nt: TGTGCCAGCAGCGTAATCCGGGACAGTTATACGTCCTATGGCTACACCTTC; CDR3aa: CASSVIRDSYTSYGYTF
j_gene: TRBJ2-5; abundance: NA; d_gene: TRBD1; v_gene: TRBV7-2; CDR3nt: TGTGCCAGCAGCTACCGGGGACAGGGCCCCCAGTACTTC; CDR3aa: CASSYRGQGPQYF
j_gene: TRBJ2-5; abundance: NA; d_gene: NA; v_gene: TRBV4-1; CDR3nt: TGCGCCAGCAGCCAAGAGAGAACCGAGACCCAGTACTTC; CDR3aa: CASSQERTETQYF
j_gene: TRBJ2-7; abundance: many; d_gene: TRBD1; v_gene: TRBV7-9; CDR3nt: TGTGCCAGCAGCTTAGGCAGGGGGAGTAACGAGCAGTACTTC; CDR3aa: CASSLGRGSNEQYF
j_gene: TRBJ1-6; abundance: NA; d_gene: TRBD1; v_gene: TRBV7-9; CDR3nt: TGTGCCAGCAGCTCTCAGCCGGGACAGGGCGATAATTCACCCCTCCACTTT; CDR3aa: CASSSQPGQGDNSPLHF
j_gene: TRBJ2-7; abundance: NA; d_gene: NA; v_gene: TRBV3-1; CDR3nt: TGTGCCAGCAGCCAAGGGTACAGGGCCTCCGAGCAGTACTTC; CDR3aa: CASSQGYRASEQYF
j_gene: TRBJ2-7; abundance: NA; d_gene: NA; v_gene: TRBV6-9; CDR3nt: TGTGCCAGCAGTTATTCTTGTTACGGTCCGGGCAACGAGCAGTACTTC; CDR3aa: CASSYSCYGPGNEQYF
j_gene: TRBJ2-5; abundance: NA; d_gene: TRBD1; v_gene: TRBV6-6; CDR3nt: TGTGCCAGCAGTTACGCTGGGACAGGGTATAGGAGGGAGACCCAGTACTTC; CDR3aa: CASSYAGTGYRRETQYF
j_gene: TRBJ1-3; abundance: NA; d_gene: TRBD1; v_gene: TRBV25-1; CDR3nt: TGTGCCAGCAGTGCTACCCTGACAGGGGCGGCGGGAAACACCATATATTTT; CDR3aa: CASSATLTGAAGNTIYF
j_gene: TRBJ2-6; abundance: NA; d_gene: NA; v_gene: TRBV10-3; CDR3nt: TGTGCCAGCAGACTCACCGCTGGGGCCAACGTCCTGACTTTC; CDR3aa: CASRLTAGANVLTF
j_gene: TRBJ1-2; abundance: NA; d_gene: TRBD1; v_gene: TRBV6-6; CDR3nt: TGTGCCAGCAGTTACGGGCCGGCAGGGGGCATCTATGGCTACACCTTC; CDR3aa: CASSYGPAGGIYGYTF
j_gene: TRBJ2-7; abundance: few; d_gene: TRBD1; v_gene: TRBV28; CDR3nt: TGTGCCGCTAGGACAGGGGTGGATTACGAGCAGTACTTC; CDR3aa: CAARTGVDYEQYF
j_gene: TRBJ1-1; abundance: NA; d_gene: TRBD1; v_gene: TRBV7-2; CDR3nt: TGTGCCAGCAGCTACCGGACAGGGCGCACTGAAGCTTTCTTT; CDR3aa: CASSYRTGRTEAFF
j_gene: TRBJ1-3; abundance: NA; d_gene: NA; v_gene: TRBV7-4; CDR3nt: TGTGCCAGCAGCGTAGGGGCTAGCGGGGCTGGAAACACCATATATTTT; CDR3aa: CASSVGASGAGNTIYF
j_gene: TRBJ1-1; abundance: NA; d_gene: NA; v_gene: TRBV19; CDR3nt: TGTGCCAGTAGTCTAACGGCAGCGGGGAACACTGAAGCTTTCTTT; CDR3aa: CASSLTAAGNTEAFF